A selection of T cell receptor beta chains follows, all from one sample in a study of T-cell memory formation after mild COVID-19. TCRdb reprocessed the 5' RACE reads with MiXCR, giving one entry per CDR3 protein. The top ten clones hold 2% to 2.5% of a sample with 130,000 to 150,000 distinct CDR3 sequences, 15% to 20% of them seen once. The sequenced material came from PBMCs or a T cell subset sorted from them (not recorded which). Receptor source: an adult woman who had mild COVID-19 (a few samples of this study predate the infection). Cell type and time point are not known. Each CDR3 is given with its conserved first and last residue. The D gene is left open where the match is weak. A clone size is listed for some rows: how often the clone was seen (once, few, many), or a class if it is expanded.

TRBJ1-6,few,13,TRBV20-1,TRBD1,TGCAGTGCAGAACAGGGGGCTAATTCACCCCTCCACTTT,CSAEQGANSPLHF
TRBJ2-7,.,14,TRBV12-3/TRBV12-4,TRBD1,TGTGCCAGCAGTCCAAGGACAGGGAACTACGAGCAGTACTTC,CASSPRTGNYEQYF
TRBJ2-3,.,15,TRBV7-9,.,TGTGCCAGCAGCTTTCTTAGCGGAAGCACAGATACGCAGTATTTT,CASSFLSGSTDTQYF
TRBJ2-1,.,16,TRBV4-3,TRBD1,TGCGCCAGCAGCCAAGATCCCAGACAGGGAAGGAATGAGCAGTTCTTC,CASSQDPRQGRNEQFF
TRBJ2-3,few,16,TRBV12-3/TRBV12-4,TRBD2,TGTGCCAGCAGCCTCTTAGCGGGGGGAATCACAGATACGCAGTATTTT,CASSLLAGGITDTQYF
TRBJ2-7,many,13,TRBV28,.,TGTGCCAGCAGTAAATCGGACGGGTACGAGCAGTACTTC,CASSKSDGYEQYF
TRBJ1-2,.,15,TRBV5-1,TRBD1,TGCGCCAGCAGCCCGGAACTCGGGACAGCCTATGGCTACACCTTC,CASSPELGTAYGYTF
TRBJ2-7,few,12,TRBV6-2/TRBV6-3,TRBD2,TGTGCCAGCACCAGCGGGATCTACGAGCAGTACTTC,CASTSGIYEQYF
TRBJ2-7,few,15,TRBV24-1,TRBD1,TGTGCCACCAGTGACCCGGGACAGGGAGTTCGCGAGCAGTACTTC,CATSDPGQGVREQYF
TRBJ2-5,.,13,TRBV5-4,.,TGTGCCAGCAGCTTCGGATGGGGAGAGACCCAGTACTTC,CASSFGWGETQYF
TRBJ1-1,few,15,TRBV20-1,.,TGCAGTGCTAGAGATCCGGGCAGGGGGAACACTGAAGCTTTCTTT,CSARDPGRGNTEAFF
TRBJ2-7,few,13,TRBV29-1,TRBD2,TGCAGCGTAAGGACTAGCGGGAGTGGCGAGCAGTACTTC,CSVRTSGSGEQYF
TRBJ1-3,.,16,TRBV10-3,TRBD1,TGTGCCACTCACCCCGGGACAGGTCGCTCTGGAAACACCATATATTTT,CATHPGTGRSGNTIYF
TRBJ1-1,few,12,TRBV6-5,.,TGTGCCAGCAGTTACGGGACCTCGACCGCTTTCTTT,CASSYGTSTAFF
TRBJ1-1,few,16,TRBV6-6,.,TGTGCCAGCAGTTACAGGTGGGGGACACTGAACACTGAAGCTTTCTTT,CASSYRWGTLNTEAFF
TRBJ2-1,few,17,TRBV5-1,TRBD2,TGCGCCAGCAGCTCTCCCCAGAGCGGGGGCATCGACAATGAGCAGTTCTTC,CASSSPQSGGIDNEQFF
TRBJ2-7,few,17,TRBV5-1,TRBD2,TGCGCCAGCAGCTTGGGCGTAACTAGCGGGCAACCCTACGAGCAGTACTTC,CASSLGVTSGQPYEQYF
TRBJ1-2,.,13,TRBV20-1,TRBD1,TGCAGTGCTAGAGCCGGGACAGGCGGTGGCTACACCTTC,CSARAGTGGGYTF
TRBJ1-1,.,13,TRBV20-1,.,TGCAGTGCTAGCCAGGGAAGGAACACTGAAGCTTTCTTT,CSASQGRNTEAFF
TRBJ1-2,few,13,TRBV2,.,TGTGCCAGCAGTGATATGGTAGACTATGGCTACACCTTC,CASSDMVDYGYTF
TRBJ1-3,.,14,TRBV2,.,TGTGCCAGCAGCGGGCTGTCCTCTGGAAACACCATATATTTT,CASSGLSSGNTIYF
TRBJ2-3,.,11,TRBV10-3,.,TGTGCCATCAGCGCTGTAGGTGCGCAGTATTTT,CAISAVGAQYF
TRBJ2-2,.,15,TRBV2,.,TGTGCCAGCAGTGACTGGGGGCTAGACACCGGGGAGCTGTTTTTT,CASSDWGLDTGELFF
TRBJ1-2,few,13,TRBV4-3,.,TGCGCCAGCAGTCGGGGCTCGGGCTATGGCTACACCTTC,CASSRGSGYGYTF